The present TCR beta chain was sequenced within a study of CD8 T cells in Susac syndrome. Study as a whole: When blood was drawn, patients with Susac syndrome were on intravenous immunoglobulin alone, on corticosteroids, or therapy-naive.

TCR beta sequences were obtained from blood CD8+ and CD4+ T cells. Findings of the study overall: Susac syndrome CD4+ T cell repertoires showed no clonal expansion.

With random hexamers, reverse transcription was performed on roughly 0.5 to 1 ug of RNA. An immunoSEQ multiplex PCR generated amplified TCR beta CDR3 products spanning 54 Vbeta and 13 Jbeta. TCRdb processed the immunoSEQ multiplex PCR reads anew with MiXCR; each CDR3 protein has one entry. The data show some 240,000 distinct CDR3 sequences, less than 96% seen once. On this clonotype: Antigen unknown.

This CDR3 has 13 residues. CDR1 is GTSNPN, CDR2 SVGIG, per germline (reference sequence). J gave up 6 bases and V 1 base, and 5 bases lay outside the gene matches. What was sequenced was CD4+ T cells from PBMCs. The V and J genes are TRBV30 and TRBJ1-2, with 7 bases matching TRBD1. The TCR was taken from a human donor with Susac syndrome. CDR3 sequence: CAWSGQGRNGYTF. Here the CDR3 DNA reads TGTGCCTGGAGTGGACAGGGCCGAAATGGCTACACCTTC.